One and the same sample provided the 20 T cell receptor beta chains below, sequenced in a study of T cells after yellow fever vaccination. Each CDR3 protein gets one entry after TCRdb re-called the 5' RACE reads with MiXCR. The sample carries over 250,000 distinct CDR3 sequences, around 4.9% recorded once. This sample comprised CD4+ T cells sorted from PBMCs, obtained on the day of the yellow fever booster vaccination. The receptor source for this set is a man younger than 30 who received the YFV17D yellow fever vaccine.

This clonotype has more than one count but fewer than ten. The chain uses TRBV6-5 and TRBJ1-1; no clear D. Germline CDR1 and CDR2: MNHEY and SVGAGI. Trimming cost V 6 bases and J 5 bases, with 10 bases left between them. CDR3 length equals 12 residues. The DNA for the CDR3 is TGTGCCAGCAGCCAGATGGGTACTGAAGCTTTCTTT. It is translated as CASSQMGTEAFF.

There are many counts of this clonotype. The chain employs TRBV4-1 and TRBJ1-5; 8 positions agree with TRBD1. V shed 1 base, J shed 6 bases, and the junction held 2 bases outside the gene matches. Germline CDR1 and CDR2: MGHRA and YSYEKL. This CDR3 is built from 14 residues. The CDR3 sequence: CASSQARGLQPQHF. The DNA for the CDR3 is TGCGCCAGCAGCCAAGCCAGGGGGCTTCAGCCCCAGCATTTT.

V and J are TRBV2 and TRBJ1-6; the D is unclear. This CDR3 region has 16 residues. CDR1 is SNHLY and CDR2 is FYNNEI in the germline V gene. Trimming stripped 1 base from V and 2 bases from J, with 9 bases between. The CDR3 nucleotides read TGTGCCAGCAGTGAAGTAGGCGGGACCTATAATTCACCCCTCCACTTT. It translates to CASSEVGGTYNSPLHF.

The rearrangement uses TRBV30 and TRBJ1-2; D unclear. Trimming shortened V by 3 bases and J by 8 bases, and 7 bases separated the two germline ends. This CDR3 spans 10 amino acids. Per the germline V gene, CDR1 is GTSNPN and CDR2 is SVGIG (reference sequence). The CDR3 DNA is TGTGCCTGGAGGATGGGAGGCTACACCTTC. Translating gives CAWRMGGYTF. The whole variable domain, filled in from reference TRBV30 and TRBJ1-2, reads SQTIHQWPATLVQPVGSPLSLECTVEGTSNPNLYWYRQAAGRGLQLLFYSVGIGQISSEVPQNLSASRPQDRQFILSSKKLLLSDSGFYLCAWRMGGYTFGSGTRLTVV.

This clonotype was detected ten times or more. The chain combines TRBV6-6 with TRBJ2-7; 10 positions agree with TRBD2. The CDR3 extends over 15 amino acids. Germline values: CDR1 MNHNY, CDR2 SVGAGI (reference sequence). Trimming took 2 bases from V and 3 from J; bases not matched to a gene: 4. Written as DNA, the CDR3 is TGTGCCAGCAGTTACCAGTCTAGCGGGGGCTACGAGCAGTACTTC. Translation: CASSYQSSGGYEQYF.

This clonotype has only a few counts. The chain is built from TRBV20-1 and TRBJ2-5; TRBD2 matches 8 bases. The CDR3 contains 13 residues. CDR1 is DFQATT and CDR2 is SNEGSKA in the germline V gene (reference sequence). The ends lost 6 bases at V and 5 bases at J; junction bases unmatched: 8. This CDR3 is CSATAGGSETQYF. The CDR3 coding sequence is TGCAGTGCCACTGCGGGGGGCAGTGAGACCCAGTACTTC.

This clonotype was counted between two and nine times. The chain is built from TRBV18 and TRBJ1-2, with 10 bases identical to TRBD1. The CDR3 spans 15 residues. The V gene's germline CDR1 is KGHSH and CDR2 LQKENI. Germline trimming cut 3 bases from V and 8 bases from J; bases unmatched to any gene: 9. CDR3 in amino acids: CASSPTGTGDVGYTF. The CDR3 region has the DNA TGTGCCAGCTCACCTACCGGGACAGGGGATGTGGGCTACACCTTC.

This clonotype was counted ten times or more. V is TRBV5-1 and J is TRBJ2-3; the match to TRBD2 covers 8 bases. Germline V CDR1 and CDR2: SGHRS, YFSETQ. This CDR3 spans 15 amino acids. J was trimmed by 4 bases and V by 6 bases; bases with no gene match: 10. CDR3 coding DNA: TGCGCCAGCAATCTGGGGACTAGGGTTTCAGATACGCAGTATTTT. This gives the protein CASNLGTRVSDTQYF.

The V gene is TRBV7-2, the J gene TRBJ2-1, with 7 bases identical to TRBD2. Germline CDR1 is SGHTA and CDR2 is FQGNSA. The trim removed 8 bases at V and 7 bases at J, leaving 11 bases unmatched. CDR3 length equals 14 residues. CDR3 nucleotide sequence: TGTGCCAGCGAATGGGGGGGATCGTATAATGAGCAGTTCTTC. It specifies CASEWGGSYNEQFF.

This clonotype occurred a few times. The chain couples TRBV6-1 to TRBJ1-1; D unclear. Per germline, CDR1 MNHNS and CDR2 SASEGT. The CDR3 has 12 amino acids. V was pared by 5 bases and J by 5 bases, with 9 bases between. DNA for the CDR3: TGTGCCAGCAGTCTCCATTGGACTGAAGCTTTCTTT. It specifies CASSLHWTEAFF.

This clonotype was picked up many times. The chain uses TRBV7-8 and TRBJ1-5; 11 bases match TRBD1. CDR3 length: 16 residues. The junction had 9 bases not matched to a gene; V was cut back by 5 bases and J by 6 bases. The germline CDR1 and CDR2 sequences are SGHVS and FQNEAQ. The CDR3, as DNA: TGTGCCAGCAGCCCCTTTGGACAGGGGGCGATTCAGCCCCAGCATTTT. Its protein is CASSPFGQGAIQPQHF.

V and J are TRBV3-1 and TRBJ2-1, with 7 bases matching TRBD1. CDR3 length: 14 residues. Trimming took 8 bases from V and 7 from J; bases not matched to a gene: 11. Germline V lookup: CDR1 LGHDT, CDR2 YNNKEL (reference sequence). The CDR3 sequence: CASWTHRGGNEQFF. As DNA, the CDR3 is TGTGCCAGCTGGACTCACAGGGGTGGGAATGAGCAGTTCTTC.

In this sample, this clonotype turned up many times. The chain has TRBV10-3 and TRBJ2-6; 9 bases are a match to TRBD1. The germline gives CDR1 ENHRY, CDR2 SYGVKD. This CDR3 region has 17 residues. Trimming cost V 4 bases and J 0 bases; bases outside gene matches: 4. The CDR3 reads CAISVQGADSGANVLTF. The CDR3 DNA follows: TGTGCCATCAGTGTACAGGGGGCCGACTCTGGGGCCAACGTCCTGACTTTC.

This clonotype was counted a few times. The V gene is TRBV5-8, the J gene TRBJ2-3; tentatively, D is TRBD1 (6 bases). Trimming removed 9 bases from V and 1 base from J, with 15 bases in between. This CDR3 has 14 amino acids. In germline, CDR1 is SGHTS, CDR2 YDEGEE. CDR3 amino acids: CANTGSGRTDTQYF. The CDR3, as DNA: TGTGCCAACACAGGGAGTGGTCGCACAGATACGCAGTATTTT.

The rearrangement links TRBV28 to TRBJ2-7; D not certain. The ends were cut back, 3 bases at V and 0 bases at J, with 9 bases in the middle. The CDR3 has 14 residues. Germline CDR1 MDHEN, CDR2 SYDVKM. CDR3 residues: CASSFSGRSYEQYV. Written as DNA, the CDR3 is TGTGCCAGCAGTTTCTCCGGTCGCTCCTACGAGCAGTACGTC.

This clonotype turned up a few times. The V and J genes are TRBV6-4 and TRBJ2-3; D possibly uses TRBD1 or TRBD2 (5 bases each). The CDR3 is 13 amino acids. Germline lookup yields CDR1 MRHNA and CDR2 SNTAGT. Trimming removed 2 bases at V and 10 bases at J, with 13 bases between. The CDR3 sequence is CASSDGTGIPQYF. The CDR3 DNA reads TGTGCCAGCAGTGACGGGACCGGGATACCGCAGTATTTT.

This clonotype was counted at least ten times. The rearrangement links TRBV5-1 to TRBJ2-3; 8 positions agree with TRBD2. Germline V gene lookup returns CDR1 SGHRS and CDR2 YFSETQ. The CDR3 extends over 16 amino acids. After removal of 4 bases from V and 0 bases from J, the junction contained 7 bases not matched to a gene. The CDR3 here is CASSQTGGVSTDTQYF. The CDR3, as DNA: TGCGCCAGCAGCCAAACCGGGGGGGTTAGCACAGATACGCAGTATTTT.

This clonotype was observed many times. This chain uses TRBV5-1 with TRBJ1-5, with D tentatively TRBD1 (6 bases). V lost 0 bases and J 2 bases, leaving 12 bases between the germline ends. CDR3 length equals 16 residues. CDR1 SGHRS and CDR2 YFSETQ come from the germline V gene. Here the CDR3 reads CASSLGGQGGNQPQHF. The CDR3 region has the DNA TGCGCCAGCAGCTTGGGGGGGCAGGGAGGCAATCAGCCCCAGCATTTT. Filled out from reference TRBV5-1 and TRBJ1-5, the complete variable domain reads KAGVTQTPRYLIKTRGQQVTLSCSPISGHRSVSWYQQTPGQGLQFLFEYFSETQRNKGNFPGRFSGRQFSNSRSEMNVSTLELGDSALYLCASSLGGQGGNQPQHFGDGTRLSIL.

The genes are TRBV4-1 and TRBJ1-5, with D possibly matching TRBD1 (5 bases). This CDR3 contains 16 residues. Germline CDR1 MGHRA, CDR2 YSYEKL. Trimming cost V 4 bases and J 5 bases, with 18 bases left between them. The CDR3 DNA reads TGCGCCAGCAGCCCTTACGGGGCAGGCGTTGATCAGCCCCAGCATTTT. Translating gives CASSPYGAGVDQPQHF.

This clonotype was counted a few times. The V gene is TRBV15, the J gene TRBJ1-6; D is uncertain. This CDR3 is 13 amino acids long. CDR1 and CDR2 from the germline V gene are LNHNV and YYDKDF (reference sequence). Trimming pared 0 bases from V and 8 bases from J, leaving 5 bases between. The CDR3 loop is CATSRDKDSPLHF. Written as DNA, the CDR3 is TGTGCCACCAGCAGAGATAAGGATTCACCCCTCCACTTT. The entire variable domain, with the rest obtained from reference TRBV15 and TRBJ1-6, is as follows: DAMVIQNPRYQVTQFGKPVTLSCSQTLNHNVMYWYQQKSSQAPKLLFHYYDKDFNNEADTPDNFQSRRPNTSFCFLDIRSPGLGDTAMYLCATSRDKDSPLHFGNGTRLTVT.